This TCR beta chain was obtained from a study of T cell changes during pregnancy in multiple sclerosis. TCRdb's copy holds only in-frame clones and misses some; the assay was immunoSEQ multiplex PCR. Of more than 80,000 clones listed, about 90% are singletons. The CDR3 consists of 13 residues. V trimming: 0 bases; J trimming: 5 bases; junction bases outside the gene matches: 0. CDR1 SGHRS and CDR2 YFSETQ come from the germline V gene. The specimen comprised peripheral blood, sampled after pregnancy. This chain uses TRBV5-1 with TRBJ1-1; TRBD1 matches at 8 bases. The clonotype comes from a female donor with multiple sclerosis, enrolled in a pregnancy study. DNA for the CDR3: TGCGCCAGCAGCTTGGACAGGGGGACTGAAGCTTTCTTT. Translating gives CASSLDRGTEAFF.